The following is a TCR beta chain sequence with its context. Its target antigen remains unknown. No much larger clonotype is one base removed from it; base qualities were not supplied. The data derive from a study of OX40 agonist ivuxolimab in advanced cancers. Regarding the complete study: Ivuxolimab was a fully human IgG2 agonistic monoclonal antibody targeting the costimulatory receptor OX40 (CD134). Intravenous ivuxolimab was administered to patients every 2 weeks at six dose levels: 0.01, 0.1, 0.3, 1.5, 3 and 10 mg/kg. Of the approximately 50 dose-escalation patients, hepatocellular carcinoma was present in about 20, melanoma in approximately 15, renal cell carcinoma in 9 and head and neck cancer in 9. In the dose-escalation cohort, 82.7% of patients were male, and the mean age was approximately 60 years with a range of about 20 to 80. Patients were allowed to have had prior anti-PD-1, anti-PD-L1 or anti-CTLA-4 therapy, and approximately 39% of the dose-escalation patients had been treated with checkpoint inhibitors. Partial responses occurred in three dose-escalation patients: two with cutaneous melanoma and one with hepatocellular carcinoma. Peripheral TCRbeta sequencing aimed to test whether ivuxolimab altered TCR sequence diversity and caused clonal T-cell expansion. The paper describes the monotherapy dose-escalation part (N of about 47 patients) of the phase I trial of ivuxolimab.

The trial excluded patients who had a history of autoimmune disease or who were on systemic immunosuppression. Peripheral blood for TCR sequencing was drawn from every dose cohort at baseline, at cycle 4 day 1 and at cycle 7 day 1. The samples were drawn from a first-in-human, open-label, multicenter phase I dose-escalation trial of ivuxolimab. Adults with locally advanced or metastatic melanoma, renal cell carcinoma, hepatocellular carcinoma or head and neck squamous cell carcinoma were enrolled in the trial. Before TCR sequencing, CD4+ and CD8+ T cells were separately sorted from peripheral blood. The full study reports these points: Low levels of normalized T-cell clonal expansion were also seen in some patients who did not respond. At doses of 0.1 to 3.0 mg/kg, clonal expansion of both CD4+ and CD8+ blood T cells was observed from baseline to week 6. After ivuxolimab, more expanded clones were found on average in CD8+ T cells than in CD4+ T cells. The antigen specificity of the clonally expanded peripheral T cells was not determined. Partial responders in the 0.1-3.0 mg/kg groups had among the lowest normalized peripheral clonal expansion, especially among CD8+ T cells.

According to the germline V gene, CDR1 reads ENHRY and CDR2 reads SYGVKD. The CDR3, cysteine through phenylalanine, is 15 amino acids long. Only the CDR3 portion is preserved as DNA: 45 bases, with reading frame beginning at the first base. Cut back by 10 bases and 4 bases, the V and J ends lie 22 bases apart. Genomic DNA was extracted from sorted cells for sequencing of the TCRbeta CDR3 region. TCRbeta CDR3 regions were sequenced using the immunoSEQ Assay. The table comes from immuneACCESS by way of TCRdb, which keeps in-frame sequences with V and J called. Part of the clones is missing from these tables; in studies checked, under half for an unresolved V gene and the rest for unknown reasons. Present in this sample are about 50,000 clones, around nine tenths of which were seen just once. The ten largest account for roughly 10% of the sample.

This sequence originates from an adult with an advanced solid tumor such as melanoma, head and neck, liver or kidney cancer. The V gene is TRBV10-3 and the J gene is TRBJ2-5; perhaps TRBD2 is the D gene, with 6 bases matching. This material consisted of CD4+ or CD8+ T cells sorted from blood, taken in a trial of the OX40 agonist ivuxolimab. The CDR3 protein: CASRGRLDGSETQYF. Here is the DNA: TGTGCCAGCCGGGGGAGACTAGATGGTTCAGAGACCCAGTACTTC.